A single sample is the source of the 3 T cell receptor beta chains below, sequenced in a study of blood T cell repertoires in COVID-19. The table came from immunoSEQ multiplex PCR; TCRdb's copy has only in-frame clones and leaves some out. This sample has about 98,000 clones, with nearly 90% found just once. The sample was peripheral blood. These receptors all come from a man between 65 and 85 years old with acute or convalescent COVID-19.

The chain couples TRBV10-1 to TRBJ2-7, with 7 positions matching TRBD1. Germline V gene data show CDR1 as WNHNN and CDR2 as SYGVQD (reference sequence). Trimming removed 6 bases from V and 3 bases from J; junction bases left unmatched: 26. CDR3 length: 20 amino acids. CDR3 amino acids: CASSGDRGQPTADESYEQYV. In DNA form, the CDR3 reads TGCGCCAGCAGCGGAGACCGGGGACAGCCTACAGCAGACGAAAGCTACGAGCAGTACGTC.

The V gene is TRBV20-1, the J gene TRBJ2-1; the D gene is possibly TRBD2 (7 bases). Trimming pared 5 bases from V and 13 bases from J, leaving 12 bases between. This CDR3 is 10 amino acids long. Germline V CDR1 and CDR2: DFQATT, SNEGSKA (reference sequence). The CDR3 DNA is TGCAGTGCTGGGGGGGCAGGACAGTTCTTC. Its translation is CSAGGAGQFF.

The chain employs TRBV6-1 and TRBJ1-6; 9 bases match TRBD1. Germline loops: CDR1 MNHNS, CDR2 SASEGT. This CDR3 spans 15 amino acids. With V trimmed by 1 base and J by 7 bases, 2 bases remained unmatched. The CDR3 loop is CASSEGTGENSPLHF. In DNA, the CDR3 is TGTGCCAGCAGTGAAGGGACAGGGGAAAATTCACCCCTCCACTTT.